Listed below are T cell receptor beta chains from one sample, sequenced in a study of cytomegalovirus exposure and HLA in healthy donors. Assay: immunoSEQ multiplex PCR; the TCRdb copy retains only in-frame clones and omits some. The sample lists hundreds of thousands of clones, about 90% occurring once. Sequencing was carried out using PBMCs. These receptors were collected from a man between 18 and 29 years old in good health and CMV-seropositive. Each CDR3 is given with its conserved first and last residue. The D gene is left open where the match is weak. Clone size is not always given. Where it is, it says once, few, many or a class for expanded clones.

j_call | clone_size | v_call | d_call | cdr3_nt | cdr3_aa
TRBJ2-1 | NA | TRBV23-1 | TRBD2 | TGCGCCAGCAGTCACCCCGGCAGCGGGAGGGCGGTCTACAATGAGCAGTTCTTC | CASSHPGSGRAVYNEQFF
TRBJ2-7 | NA | TRBV5-4 | TRBD2 | TGTGCCAGCAGCTTCGGGGGACTAGCGGGAGCCGAGCAGTACTTC | CASSFGGLAGAEQYF
TRBJ1-1 | NA | TRBV28 | NA | TGTGCCAGCAGTTGGAGGAGCACTGAAGCTTTCTTT | CASSWRSTEAFF
TRBJ2-7 | NA | TRBV7-8 | TRBD2 | TGTGCCAGCAGCTTGACTAGCGGGCCTACCTACGAGCAGTACTTC | CASSLTSGPTYEQYF
TRBJ2-3 | NA | TRBV9 | TRBD2 | TGTGCCAGCAGCACAAGACTAGCGGGGATGCACACAGATACGCAGTATTTT | CASSTRLAGMHTDTQYF
TRBJ2-3 | NA | TRBV5-6 | TRBD1 | TGTGCCAGCAGCTTGGGGGACAGACACACAGATACGCAGTATTTT | CASSLGDRHTDTQYF
TRBJ1-2 | NA | TRBV28 | NA | TGTGCCAGCAGTCGACAGCCCTATGGCTACACCTTC | CASSRQPYGYTF
TRBJ2-1 | NA | TRBV27 | NA | TGTCCCCGGCTGGCGGGGCAGCTTGAGCAGTTCTTC | CPRLAGQLEQFF
TRBJ2-1 | few | TRBV19 | NA | TGTGCCAGTAGCCGAGATCCGGGGCGGAATGAGCAGTTCTTC | CASSRDPGRNEQFF
TRBJ2-7 | NA | TRBV5-8 | NA | TGTGCCAGCAGCTTTGGTGATCAGGGGACTTACGAGCAGTACTTC | CASSFGDQGTYEQYF
TRBJ1-1 | NA | TRBV7-9 | TRBD1 | TGTGCCAGCAGCTTAACCCTGACAGGGGAAGCTTTCTTT | CASSLTLTGEAFF
TRBJ1-2 | NA | TRBV28 | TRBD1 | TGTGCCAGCAGTTTATCCACCGGGACAGGGGAGGACGGCTACACCTTC | CASSLSTGTGEDGYTF
TRBJ1-2 | NA | TRBV6-6 | TRBD1 | TGTGCCAGCAGCCGACAGGGGGTGGGATATGGCTACACCTTC | CASSRQGVGYGYTF